This T cell receptor (beta chain) was recorded in a study of cytomegalovirus exposure and HLA in healthy donors. Primers for the PCR totalled 60 Vbeta and 13 Jbeta. Some clones are missing from TCRdb's copy, which holds only in-frame ones; the method was immunoSEQ multiplex PCR. The sample yields about 130,000 clones, around 80% seen once. The CDR3 loop spans 13 amino acids. The V gene's germline CDR1 is SQVTM and CDR2 ANQGSEA. J gave up 7 bases and V 7 bases, and 8 bases lay outside the gene matches. The rearrangement links TRBV29-1 to TRBJ2-1, with 9 bases that match TRBD2. The sequence came from a woman aged 40 to 50 in good health and CMV-seronegative. Sequencing was performed on PBMCs. As DNA, the CDR3 is TGCAGCGGAGCGGGGGGCCGGGGGAATGAGCAGTTCTTC. Residues: CSGAGGRGNEQFF.